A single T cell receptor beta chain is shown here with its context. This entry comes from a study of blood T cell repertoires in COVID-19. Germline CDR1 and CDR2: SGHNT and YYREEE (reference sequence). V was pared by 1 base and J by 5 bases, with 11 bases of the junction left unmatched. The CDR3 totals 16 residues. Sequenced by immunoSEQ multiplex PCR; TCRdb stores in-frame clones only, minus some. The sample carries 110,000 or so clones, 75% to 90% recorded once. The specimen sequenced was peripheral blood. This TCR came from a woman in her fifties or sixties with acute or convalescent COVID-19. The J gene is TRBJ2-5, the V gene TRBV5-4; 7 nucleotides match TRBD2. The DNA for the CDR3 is TGTGCCAGCAGCTTGCCCGGGGGGAGCATAGGGGAGACCCAGTACTTC. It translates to CASSLPGGSIGETQYF.